Below are 29 T cell receptor beta chains sequenced from a single sample in a study of beta chain features in type 1 diabetes. Every isolated RNA sample was fully reverse transcribed, so sequencing captured expressed TCRB transcripts. Method: immunoSEQ multiplex PCR; TCRdb's copy keeps in-frame clones and lacks some. The sample has 140,000 to 150,000 clones, about 50% seen once. Material for sequencing was Tregs from blood. Every receptor here comes from a man younger than 35 in good health.

CDR3 in amino acids: CASSPLGPNEKLFF. Written as DNA, the CDR3 is TGTGCCAGCTCACCACTGGGGCCTAATGAAAAACTGTTTTTT. V gene TRBV18 combines with J gene TRBJ1-4, with a tentative D call TRBD1 (5 bases). The CDR3 runs 14 residues. Germline lookup yields CDR1 KGHSH and CDR2 LQKENI. V lost 1 base and J lost 3, with 6 bases in between.

The rearrangement uses TRBV18 and TRBJ1-2; unclear D gene. In germline, CDR1 is KGHSH, CDR2 LQKENI. The V end lost 3 bases, the J end lost 4 bases, and 9 bases lay between the germline ends. CDR3 size: 13 residues. The CDR3 bases are TGTGCCAGCTCACCTTCGTGGCTCTATGGCTACACCTTC. Translated: CASSPSWLYGYTF. Filled out from reference TRBV18 and TRBJ1-2, the complete variable domain reads NAGVMQNPRHLVRRRGQEARLRCSPMKGHSHVYWYRQLPEEGLKFMVYLQKENIIDESGMPKERFSAEFPKEGPSILRIQQVVRGDSAAYFCASSPSWLYGYTFGSGTRLTVV.

This clone was picked up a small number of times. The chain employs TRBV6-6 and TRBJ2-5, with 10 bases identical to TRBD2. The J call may be wrong; the DNA end is better matched by TRBJ2-7. This CDR3 is 14 amino acids long. The germline V gene has CDR1 MNHNY and CDR2 SVGAGI (reference sequence). CDR3: CASRPSGSPYEQYF. CDR3 nucleotide sequence: TGTGCCAGCAGACCTAGCGGGAGTCCCTACGAGCAGTACTTC.

The chain combines TRBV2 with TRBJ1-2; TRBD1 is a possible D gene (5 bases). V lost 6 bases, J lost 3 bases, and 14 bases lay in between. The germline V gene has CDR1 SNHLY and CDR2 FYNNEI. The CDR3 consists of 14 residues. The CDR3 is CASSEQVAHYGYTF. CDR3 DNA: TGTGCCAGCAGCGAACAGGTGGCCCACTATGGCTACACCTTC.

The chain carries TRBV10-3 and TRBJ1-1; D ambiguous. V was shortened by 2 bases and J by 1 base, with 8 bases between the two germline ends. The length of the CDR3 is 14 residues. Germline CDR1 and CDR2: ENHRY and SYGVKD. In nucleotides, the CDR3 is TGTGCCATCAGTGAGATGAGAAGGAACACTGAAGCTTTCTTT. Protein: CAISEMRRNTEAFF.

This clone has more than one count but fewer than ten. The rearrangement uses TRBV7-2 and TRBJ2-3; no reliable D call. Germline lookup yields CDR1 SGHTA and CDR2 FQGNSA. The CDR3 extends over 12 amino acids. Trimming pared 2 bases from V and 10 bases from J, leaving 10 bases between. In DNA, the CDR3 is TGTGCCAGCAGCTTACCCCAGATGGCGCAGTATTTT. It encodes CASSLPQMAQYF.

V is TRBV5-4 and J is TRBJ1-6, with 7 bases identical to TRBD1. Germline V CDR1 and CDR2: SGHNT, YYREEE (reference sequence). The CDR3 has 15 residues. Unmatched junction bases numbered 8, after V lost 6 bases and J lost 5 bases. Here the CDR3 reads CASTRQGSDNSPLHF. The DNA of the CDR3 is TGTGCCAGCACCCGACAGGGATCAGATAATTCACCCCTCCACTTT.

This clone was picked up a small number of times. V gene TRBV6-6 combines with J gene TRBJ2-1, with 8 bases lining up with TRBD2. V shed 6 bases, J shed 9 bases, and the junction held 13 bases outside the gene matches. This CDR3 has 15 amino acids. Germline V gene lookup returns CDR1 MNHNY and CDR2 SVGAGI (reference sequence). CDR3 loop: CASRAGVGRAGEQFF. The CDR3 coding sequence is TGTGCCAGCAGAGCCGGAGTCGGGAGGGCCGGTGAGCAGTTCTTC.

V usage is TRBV21-1 and J usage is TRBJ1-1; the listed D gene, TRBD1, was not tested against the DNA. TRBV21-1 is annotated as a pseudogene. The CDR3 totals 13 residues. The CDR3 sequence: CASKITGGTEAFF. The CDR3 region has the DNA TGTGCCAGCAAAATAACAGGGGGCACTGAAGCTTTCTTT.

This rearrangement joins TRBV28 to TRBJ2-3; 10 bases map to TRBD1. Trimming took 11 bases from V and 6 from J; bases not matched to a gene: 8. This CDR3 is 13 amino acids long. Germline V lookup: CDR1 MDHEN, CDR2 SYDVKM. The CDR3 DNA reads TGTGCCTCAGGTCGACAGGGGGCCGATACGCAGTATTTT. This sequence encodes CASGRQGADTQYF.

The table lists this clone with a few counts. The V call is TRBV6-1, the J call TRBJ2-7, with 8 bases that match TRBD1. The CDR3 sequence is 15 residues long. After removal of 5 bases from V and 1 base from J, the junction contained 7 bases not matched to a gene. CDR1 MNHNS and CDR2 SASEGT come from the germline V gene. The CDR3 loop reads CASSRQGLKSYEQYF. The CDR3 nucleotides are TGTGCCAGCAGTCGACAGGGGCTGAAATCCTACGAGCAGTACTTC.

The sample holds one count of this clone. The rearrangement uses TRBV7-2 and TRBJ1-1; 7 nucleotides match TRBD1. Germline V gene sequence: CDR1 SGHTA, CDR2 FQGNSA. V gave up 5 bases and J gave up 1 base; unmatched junction bases: 4. This CDR3 region has 14 residues. The CDR3 sequence: CASSPRTGNTEAFF. CDR3 in DNA: TGTGCCAGCAGCCCCAGGACAGGGAACACTGAAGCTTTCTTT. Drawing the rest from reference TRBV7-2 and TRBJ1-1, the complete variable domain is GAGVSQSPSNKVTEKGKDVELRCDPISGHTALYWYRQSLGQGLEFLIYFQGNSAPDKSGLPSDRFSAERTGGSVSTLTIQRTQQEDSAVYLCASSPRTGNTEAFFGQGTRLTVV.

V usage is TRBV4-3 and J usage is TRBJ1-2; D may be TRBD1 (5 bases). The CDR3 is 13 amino acids. V dropped 10 bases and J dropped 2 bases, with 14 bases sitting between them. Germline lookup yields CDR1 LGHNA and CDR2 YSLEER. CDR3 DNA: TGCGCCACCCGCGGGACGGGGAACTATGGCTACACCTTC. Protein sequence: CATRGTGNYGYTF.

The chain employs TRBV2 and TRBJ2-3, with 13 nucleotides matching TRBD2. The CDR3 has 17 amino acids. The J segment lost 4 bases and the V segment lost 9 bases, leaving 13 bases of the junction unmatched. CDR1 SNHLY and CDR2 FYNNEI come from the germline V gene. The CDR3, as DNA: TGTGCCAGGGGCAGGGGGCCTGGACTAGCGGGGGCAGATACGCAGTATTTT. Encoded protein: CARGRGPGLAGADTQYF.

This clone has more than one count but fewer than ten. J is TRBJ2-3 and V is TRBV9; a weak D match, TRBD2 (6 bases). This CDR3 contains 17 residues. Deletions cut 1 base from V and 2 bases from J, with 17 bases between. CDR1 and CDR2 from the germline V gene are SGDLS and YYNGEE. This chain's CDR3 is CASSVTQRGLVTDTQYF. For the CDR3, the DNA is TGTGCCAGCAGCGTAACACAAAGGGGACTCGTCACAGATACGCAGTATTTT. Full variable domain (outside the CDR3, taken from reference TRBV9 and TRBJ2-3): DSGVTQTPKHLITATGQRVTLRCSPRSGDLSVYWYQQSLDQGLQFLIQYYNGEERAKGNILERFSAQQFPDLHSELNLSSLELGDSALYFCASSVTQRGLVTDTQYFGPGTRLTVL.

The rearrangement links TRBV9 to TRBJ1-3; 12 bases fit TRBD1. The CDR3 has 19 amino acids. V lost 2 bases and J lost 4; bases outside the gene matches: 13. Germline loops: CDR1 SGDLS, CDR2 YYNGEE. CDR3 DNA: TGTGCCAGCAGCGTGCCCGGGACAGGGGGCCCGGGTACGGGAAACACCATATATTTT. It encodes CASSVPGTGGPGTGNTIYF.

This sequence joins TRBV15 and TRBJ1-2; a weak D match, TRBD1 (6 bases). This CDR3 region has 13 residues. V dropped 4 bases and J dropped 5 bases, with 11 bases sitting between them. Germline CDR1 and CDR2: LNHNV and YYDKDF (reference sequence). CDR3 sequence reads: CATSTQGRYGYTF. The CDR3 DNA reads TGTGCCACCAGCACTCAGGGGCGTTATGGCTACACCTTC. Full variable domain (remainder filled in from reference TRBV15 and TRBJ1-2): DAMVIQNPRYQVTQFGKPVTLSCSQTLNHNVMYWYQQKSSQAPKLLFHYYDKDFNNEADTPDNFQSRRPNTSFCFLDIRSPGLGDTAMYLCATSTQGRYGYTFGSGTRLTVV.

The chain is built from TRBV7-9 and TRBJ2-7; 8 bases fit TRBD1. The CDR3 has 16 amino acids. Looked up from germline, CDR1 is SEHNR and CDR2 is FQNEAQ (reference sequence). J was trimmed by 3 bases and V by 4 bases; bases with no gene match: 11. The CDR3 reads CASSSDTRTGNYEQYF. CDR3 DNA: TGTGCCAGCAGCTCTGATACCCGGACAGGGAACTACGAGCAGTACTTC.

This clone was counted only a few times. The chain combines TRBV4-1 with TRBJ2-1; 11 positions match TRBD2. CDR1 and CDR2 (germline): MGHRA, YSYEKL. Trimming removed 2 bases from V and 3 bases from J; junction bases left unmatched: 6. The CDR3 sequence is 17 residues long. In nucleotides, the CDR3 is TGCGCCAGCAGCCAACGATATGGGACTAGCGGCTACAATGAGCAGTTCTTC. Translated, it gives CASSQRYGTSGYNEQFF.

In its sample, this clone was seen a few times. The V gene is TRBV5-1, the J gene TRBJ2-2; the D gene is possibly TRBD1 (6 bases). CDR3 length: 15 amino acids. Germline V gives CDR1 SGHRS, CDR2 YFSETQ. Trimming cost V 6 bases and J 0 bases, with 12 bases left between them. CDR3 coding DNA: TGCGCCAGCACTCGAGGGGGAGCGAACACCGGGGAGCTGTTTTTT. Amino acid sequence: CASTRGGANTGELFF.

This clone was picked up a small number of times. The chain uses TRBV7-2 and TRBJ1-5; TRBD1 is a possible D gene (6 bases). The CDR3 is 14 residues long. In germline, CDR1 is SGHTA, CDR2 FQGNSA. V lost 1 base and J 6 bases, leaving 10 bases between the germline ends. DNA of the CDR3: TGTGCCAGCAGCTTAGTGGCAGGGGTTCAGCCCCAGCATTTT. It translates to CASSLVAGVQPQHF.

This chain connects TRBV28 to TRBJ2-3; tentatively, D is TRBD1 (6 bases). The CDR3 runs 14 residues. V was trimmed by 6 bases and J by 4 bases, leaving 14 bases between them. Looked up from germline, CDR1 is MDHEN and CDR2 is SYDVKM. CDR3 bases: TGTGCCAGCAGCAGACTTGCAGGGGCAGATACGCAGTATTTT. Translating gives CASSRLAGADTQYF. The entire variable domain, with the rest obtained from reference TRBV28 and TRBJ2-3, is as follows: DVKVTQSSRYLVKRTGEKVFLECVQDMDHENMFWYRQDPGLGLRLIYFSYDVKMKEKGDIPEGYSVSREKKERFSLILESASTNQTSMYLCASSRLAGADTQYFGPGTRLTVL.

The chain is built from TRBV25-1 and TRBJ2-2; no definite D call. The V end was cut by 3 bases, the J end by 4 bases, with 6 bases between. This CDR3 region has 13 residues. The V gene's germline CDR1 is MGHDK and CDR2 SYGVNS. As DNA, the CDR3 is TGTGCCAGCAGTGAGCAGTTCACCGGGGAGCTGTTTTTT. This gives the protein CASSEQFTGELFF.

The chain is built from TRBV29-1 and TRBJ2-3; 8 bases are shared with TRBD2. V dropped 6 bases and J dropped 0; count of bases not matched to a gene: 8. Looked up from germline, CDR1 is SQVTM and CDR2 is ANQGSEA. The length of the CDR3 is 15 residues. The CDR3 DNA sequence: TGCAGCGTGGCCCCCCGCGGGGGGAGCACAGATACGCAGTATTTT. Protein sequence: CSVAPRGGSTDTQYF.

The V gene is TRBV29-1, the J gene TRBJ2-3; tentative D call: TRBD1 (6 bases). Deletions cut 2 bases from V and 3 bases from J, with 12 bases between. Germline CDR1 SQVTM, CDR2 ANQGSEA. This CDR3 contains 14 residues. The CDR3 sequence: CSVERGRGTDTQYF. CDR3 DNA: TGCAGCGTTGAAAGGGGAAGGGGGACAGATACGCAGTATTTT.

V and J are TRBV18 and TRBJ2-7; 10 bases are shared with TRBD1. The V segment lost 1 base and the J segment 5 bases; nucleotides outside the gene matches: 8. This CDR3 has 16 residues. Germline CDR1 KGHSH, CDR2 LQKENI. CDR3 coding DNA: TGTGCCAGCTCACCACTAAAGGGACAGGGGTCCCACGAGCAGTACTTC. This sequence encodes CASSPLKGQGSHEQYF.

The chain uses TRBV7-2 and TRBJ1-3, with TRBD1 matching 10 bases. This CDR3 comprises 16 residues. In germline, CDR1 is SGHTA, CDR2 FQGNSA. V dropped 3 bases and J dropped 5; count of bases not matched to a gene: 7. The CDR3 nucleotides read TGTGCCAGCAGCTTCGACAGGGGGCTACACCGAAACACCATATATTTT. Translated, it gives CASSFDRGLHRNTIYF.

The rearrangement uses TRBV7-2 and TRBJ2-7; 10 bases align to TRBD2. The ends lost 0 bases at V and 5 bases at J; junction bases unmatched: 4. CDR1 is SGHTA, CDR2 FQGNSA, per germline. CDR3 length equals 15 residues. The CDR3: CASSLAGTSAHEQYF. For the CDR3, the DNA is TGTGCCAGCAGCTTAGCGGGGACTAGCGCCCACGAGCAGTACTTC.

The chain links TRBV5-1 to TRBJ2-1, with 14 bases fitting TRBD2. Trimming removed 4 bases from V and 2 bases from J; junction bases left unmatched: 2. The germline V gene has CDR1 SGHRS and CDR2 YFSETQ. CDR3 length: 16 amino acids. The CDR3 loop reads CASSPTSGRAYNEQFF. In nucleotides, the CDR3 is TGCGCCAGCAGCCCGACTAGCGGGAGGGCCTACAATGAGCAGTTCTTC. The whole variable domain, filled in from reference TRBV5-1 and TRBJ2-1, reads KAGVTQTPRYLIKTRGQQVTLSCSPISGHRSVSWYQQTPGQGLQFLFEYFSETQRNKGNFPGRFSGRQFSNSRSEMNVSTLELGDSALYLCASSPTSGRAYNEQFFGPGTRLTVL.